Following are 26 T cell receptor beta chains from one sample sequenced in a study of T-cell reconstitution after alpha-beta-depleted transplantation in children. Preparation of the TCRbeta library involved a method that used unique molecular identifiers. TCRdb called the PCR reads again in MiXCR, with one record for every CDR3 protein. The sample holds 150,000 to 250,000 distinct CDR3 sequences, about 15% seen once. The sample was PBMCs from the stem cell graft donor, taken from the stem cell graft. The source of these receptors is a human donor who donated a stem cell graft to a child with acute lymphoblastic leukemia.

This clonotype was detected ten times or more. The J gene is TRBJ2-1, the V gene TRBV9, with TRBD2 matching over 11 bases. The trim removed 0 bases at V and 4 bases at J, leaving 18 bases unmatched. Germline loops: CDR1 SGDLS, CDR2 YYNGEE. The CDR3 has 21 residues. The CDR3 nucleotides are TGTGCCAGCAGCGTAGCACCCGGGACTAGCGGAGTGGCGGCGAAATACAATGAGCAGTTCTTC. This translates into CASSVAPGTSGVAAKYNEQFF.

There are many counts of this clonotype. The chain links TRBV7-2 to TRBJ2-7, with 11 nucleotides matching TRBD1. J lost 0 bases, V lost 5 bases, and 3 bases had no gene match. Germline values: CDR1 SGHTA, CDR2 FQGNSA. The CDR3 runs to 15 residues. The CDR3 protein is CASSLGTGGSYEQYF. The DNA of the CDR3 is TGTGCCAGCAGCCTCGGGACAGGGGGCTCCTACGAGCAGTACTTC.

This clonotype was picked up many times. The genes are TRBV29-1 and TRBJ2-3; D is uncertain. Trimming took 3 bases from V and 2 from J, leaving 9 bases between them. Germline CDR1 reads SQVTM; CDR2 reads ANQGSEA. The length of the CDR3 is 13 residues. The CDR3 sequence is CSVDIGITDTQYF. CDR3 sequence (DNA): TGCAGCGTTGATATCGGTATCACAGATACGCAGTATTTT.

This clonotype was counted at least ten times. This chain connects TRBV28 to TRBJ2-1; TRBD2 agrees at 7 bases. The V gene's germline CDR1 is MDHEN and CDR2 SYDVKM. The length of the CDR3 is 15 residues. Trimming took 2 bases from V and 2 from J; bases not matched to a gene: 3. CDR3 residues: CASSLGGGTYNEQFF. Here the CDR3 DNA reads TGTGCCAGCAGTTTAGGGGGAGGGACCTACAATGAGCAGTTCTTC.

This clonotype has ten or more counts. J is TRBJ2-1 and V is TRBV28, with 10 bases aligning to TRBD2. The CDR3 runs 14 residues. V was pared by 6 bases and J by 7 bases, with 6 bases of the junction left unmatched. Germline-derived CDR1 and CDR2 are MDHEN and SYDVKM. The CDR3 DNA is TGTGCCAGCAGCGTAGCGGGAGGCAAGAATGAGCAGTTCTTC. Its protein product is CASSVAGGKNEQFF.

In this sample, this clonotype turned up many times. At one end, the junction sequence differs from germline, possibly due to a read error. The rearrangement links TRBV7-9 to TRBJ2-3; D is ambiguous. There are 11 residues in the CDR3. Looked up from germline, CDR1 is SEHNR and CDR2 is FQNEAQ (reference sequence). In nucleotides, the CDR3 is TGTGCCAGCAGATTAGAGGATACGCAGTATTTT. Encoded protein: CASRLEDTQYF.

This clonotype was picked up many times. This chain uses TRBV5-1 with TRBJ2-1; the D is unclear. Germline CDR1 SGHRS, CDR2 YFSETQ. CDR3 length equals 12 residues. V gave up 4 bases and J gave up 6 bases, with 8 bases separating them. The CDR3 is CASSTGGNEQFF. Here the CDR3 DNA reads TGCGCCAGCAGCACCGGTGGCAATGAGCAGTTCTTC.

This clonotype was detected ten times or more. The chain combines TRBV28 with TRBJ2-7; 7 positions match TRBD2. CDR3 size: 11 residues. V lost 2 bases and J lost 9; bases outside the gene matches: 1. Per the germline V gene, CDR1 is MDHEN and CDR2 is SYDVKM. The CDR3 loop reads CASSLGGGQYF. CDR3 DNA sequence: TGTGCCAGCAGTTTAGGGGGGGGGCAGTACTTC.

The gene calls are TRBV6-5 and TRBJ1-1; no clear D. Germline V gene sequence: CDR1 MNHEY, CDR2 SVGAGI. CDR3 length: 15 amino acids. V was pared by 4 bases and J by 3 bases, with 15 bases between. The CDR3 region has the DNA TGTGCCAGCAGTTGGGGTTCTTTGGGGTACACTGAAGCTTTCTTT. This gives the protein CASSWGSLGYTEAFF.

As regards this clonotype: It may be a read error: a sequence one base away is much more abundant. The V and J genes are TRBV10-3 and TRBJ2-1, with TRBD2 as a possible D gene (6 bases). Trimming took 7 bases from V and 10 from J, leaving 14 bases between them. This CDR3 spans 12 amino acids. Germline lookup yields CDR1 ENHRY and CDR2 SYGVKD. The chain's CDR3 is CAITRGGEEQFF. The CDR3, as DNA: TGTGCCATCACTCGTGGCGGGGAAGAGCAGTTCTTC.

This clonotype occurred once. The chain combines TRBV19 with TRBJ2-1; 9 bases fit TRBD2. The CDR3 loop spans 16 amino acids. V was clipped by 5 bases and J by 6 bases; unmatched bases: 11. CDR1 and CDR2 from the germline V gene are LNHDA and SQIVND (reference sequence). Here the CDR3 reads CASSAKSSGGRNEQFF. CDR3 coding DNA: TGTGCCAGTAGTGCGAAAAGTAGCGGGGGCCGCAATGAGCAGTTCTTC.

There are many counts of this clonotype. This chain uses TRBV5-5 with TRBJ2-6, with D uncertain. Germline V gene sequence: CDR1 SGHKS, CDR2 YYEKEE (reference sequence). This CDR3 has 16 residues. Trimming stripped 7 bases from V and 0 bases from J, with 14 bases between. The CDR3: CASGGALLSGANVLTF. CDR3 bases: TGTGCCAGCGGTGGTGCCTTGCTCTCTGGGGCCAACGTCCTGACTTTC.

This clonotype occurred a few times. The rearrangement links TRBV20-1 to TRBJ2-3; D remains ambiguous. Trimming cost V 5 bases and J 2 bases, with 11 bases left between them. The germline V gene has CDR1 DFQATT and CDR2 SNEGSKA (reference sequence). The CDR3 totals 13 residues. The chain's CDR3 is CSAYDTSTDTQYF. CDR3 nucleotides: TGCAGTGCTTACGACACTTCCACAGATACGCAGTATTTT.

The sample holds many counts of this clonotype. The chain has TRBV4-1 and TRBJ2-7, with D perhaps being TRBD1 or TRBD2 (5 bases each). The CDR3 is 14 residues long. Germline V gene sequence: CDR1 MGHRA, CDR2 YSYEKL. V lost 3 bases, J lost 3 bases, and 12 bases lay in between. DNA of the CDR3: TGCGCCAGCAGCCACCCGGGACGCTTCTACGAGCAGTACTTC. Translated: CASSHPGRFYEQYF.

This clonotype was observed at least ten times. The chain has TRBV11-2 and TRBJ2-5, with TRBD1 identical over 8 bases. V shed 4 bases and J 5 bases; nucleotides not matched to a gene: 9. The CDR3 extends over 15 amino acids. CDR1 is SGHAT, CDR2 FQNNGV, per germline. This CDR3 is CASSYAGQGTETQYF. The CDR3, as DNA: TGTGCCAGCAGCTACGCCGGACAGGGCACGGAGACCCAGTACTTC.

This clonotype was counted ten times or more. V usage is TRBV12-3 or TRBV12-4 and J usage is TRBJ2-5, with 10 bases fitting TRBD2. J lost 4 bases, V lost 5 bases, and 10 bases had no gene match. The CDR3 is 16 residues long. Written as DNA, the CDR3 is TGTGCCAGCAGTCGGGCATCTAGCGGGAGACGAGAGACCCAGTACTTC. Its protein is CASSRASSGRRETQYF.

This clonotype was found many times. The rearrangement links TRBV5-1 to TRBJ2-7, with unresolved D. Trimming pared 0 bases from V and 3 bases from J, leaving 10 bases between. The germline V gene has CDR1 SGHRS and CDR2 YFSETQ. The CDR3 length is 14 residues. The CDR3 loop reads CASSLAVGNYEQYF. The CDR3 DNA reads as TGCGCCAGCAGCTTGGCTGTAGGCAACTACGAGCAGTACTTC.

The chain has TRBV20-1 and TRBJ1-1; perhaps TRBD1 as D (5 bases). The CDR3 contains 14 residues. Germline CDR1 and CDR2: DFQATT and SNEGSKA (reference sequence). Trimming shortened V by 3 bases and J by 1 base, and 12 bases separated the two germline ends. The CDR3 sequence: CSASLQGWNTEAFF. CDR3 nucleotides: TGCAGTGCTAGTCTGCAGGGCTGGAACACTGAAGCTTTCTTT.

The chain employs TRBV5-1 and TRBJ2-3, with 8 bases lining up with TRBD1. V lost 4 bases and J lost 2; bases outside the gene matches: 9. Per germline, CDR1 SGHRS and CDR2 YFSETQ. This CDR3 is 16 amino acids long. The CDR3 DNA reads as TGCGCCAGCAGCAGACAGGGGACTTTAGCCACAGATACGCAGTATTTT. This codes for CASSRQGTLATDTQYF.

This clonotype was seen a handful of times. The chain employs TRBV7-9 and TRBJ1-5, with a possible D match to TRBD1 (6 bases). The V end was cut by 9 bases, the J end by 0 bases, with 15 bases between. CDR1 and CDR2 from the germline V gene are SEHNR and FQNEAQ (reference sequence). There are 15 residues in the CDR3. The CDR3 DNA is TGTGCCAGTGGAGGGACACCCTATAGCAATCAGCCCCAGCATTTT. This sequence encodes CASGGTPYSNQPQHF.

This clonotype was picked up a small number of times. The CDR3 sequence: CASSLEGLDQETQYF. CDR3 bases: TGTGCCAGCAGCTTAGAAGGCCTGGACCAAGAGACCCAGTACTTC. The rearrangement links TRBV7-9 to TRBJ2-5; D not certain. The CDR3 is 15 amino acids. Trimming removed 1 base from V and 0 bases from J, with 9 bases in between. Germline values: CDR1 SEHNR, CDR2 FQNEAQ (reference sequence).

This clonotype was seen more than once but under ten times. Here the CDR3 DNA reads TGCGCCAGCAGCCCATCGACAGGGGACTATGGCTACACCTTC. It codes for CASSPSTGDYGYTF. The rearrangement links TRBV5-1 to TRBJ1-2; TRBD1 matches 8 bases. J lost 3 bases, V lost 4 bases, and 5 bases had no gene match. This CDR3 region has 14 residues. Germline CDR1 is SGHRS and CDR2 is YFSETQ.

This clonotype has a count of ten or more. This rearrangement joins TRBV12-3 or TRBV12-4 to TRBJ2-5; D gene uncertain. CDR3 length: 12 residues. Trimming shortened V by 5 bases and J by 4 bases, and 8 bases separated the two germline ends. CDR3 amino acids: CASSRVGETQYF. The CDR3 DNA follows: TGTGCCAGCAGTCGGGTGGGAGAGACCCAGTACTTC.

This clonotype came up many times. V gene TRBV6-1 combines with J gene TRBJ2-1; D tentatively reads TRBD1 or TRBD2 (6 bases each). This CDR3 region has 13 residues. V lost 4 bases and J lost 7, with 11 bases in between. The germline V gene encodes CDR1 MNHNS and CDR2 SASEGT. In nucleotides, the CDR3 is TGTGCCAGCAGTGTGTGGAGGGGGAATGAGCAGTTCTTC. Protein: CASSVWRGNEQFF.

There are a few counts of this clonotype. This sequence joins TRBV24-1 and TRBJ1-5; D remains unclear. The CDR3 has 16 amino acids. Trimming removed 2 bases from V and 0 bases from J, with 10 bases in between. The germline CDR1 and CDR2 sequences are KGHDR and SFDVKD. In DNA, the CDR3 is TGTGCCACCAGTGATTCCAAAACAACTAGCAATCAGCCCCAGCATTTT. This gives the protein CATSDSKTTSNQPQHF.

This clonotype appeared a few times. The J gene is TRBJ1-5, the V gene TRBV20-1; 8 nucleotides align to TRBD1. Germline values: CDR1 DFQATT, CDR2 SNEGSKA (reference sequence). V lost 0 bases to trimming and J lost 1 base; unmatched junction nucleotides: 11. This CDR3 is 18 amino acids long. The CDR3 DNA follows: TGCAGTGCTAGAGATGGGGCAGGGGGCGCGGGGAGCAATCAGCCCCAGCATTTT. Encoded protein: CSARDGAGGAGSNQPQHF.